These T cell receptor beta chains were read from a single sample in a study of T cells in Graves' hyperthyroidism and ophthalmopathy. TCRdb re-called the multiplex PCR reads with MiXCR, one entry per CDR3 protein. The repertoire holds around 690,000 distinct CDR3 sequences, with about 20% as singletons. The specimen was blood. Source of these receptors: a man between 25 and 39 years old with Graves' ophthalmopathy. Each CDR3 is given with its conserved first and last residue. Fields, in order: J gene, D gene, clone size, V gene, CDR3 length, CDR3 DNA, CDR3 protein. D genes are given only for firm matches. The size entry is marked missing in some rows and otherwise reads once, few, many or a size class.

TRBJ2-2 . . TRBV7-3 14 TGTGCCAGCAGCCCCAGCAGAAACACCGGGGAGCTGTTTTTT CASSPSRNTGELFF
TRBJ2-7 . many TRBV5-1 14 TGCGCCAGCAGCCTGGAGCGCGACAGCTACGAGCAGTACTTC CASSLERDSYEQYF
TRBJ2-2 . . TRBV11-2 13 TGTGCCAGCAGCTTAGATCGGGGCAGGGTGCTGTTTTTT CASSLDRGRVLFF
TRBJ2-2 TRBD1 few TRBV24-1 21 TGTGCCACCAGTGATTTGGAATCCGGACAGGGGGCTCTTTCGAACACCGGGGAGCTGTTTTTT CATSDLESGQGALSNTGELFF
TRBJ2-2 . . TRBV5-4 15 TGTGCCAGCAGCCTCCCCAGCGGGAACACCGGGGAGCTGTTTTTT CASSLPSGNTGELFF
TRBJ2-1 TRBD2 few TRBV5-4 15 TGTGCCAGCAACCCGGGGCTAGCGGGAGTCAATGAGCAGTTCTTC CASNPGLAGVNEQFF
TRBJ2-5 TRBD1 few TRBV20-1 15 TGCAGTGCTAGACCTGGGACAGGGGATTGGGAGACCCAGTACTTC CSARPGTGDWETQYF
TRBJ2-2 . few TRBV27 13 TGTGCCAGCAGTGGGGGTCGTATCGGGGAGCTGTTTTTT CASSGGRIGELFF
TRBJ2-7 . many TRBV30 11 TGTGCCTGGAGTGCCTACTACGAGCAGTACTTC CAWSAYYEQYF
TRBJ1-1 . . TRBV20-1 13 TGCAGTGCAACGGGTCTTCAGAACACTGAAGCTTTCTTT CSATGLQNTEAFF
TRBJ2-5 . few TRBV5-6 16 TGTGCCAGCAGCCTAGGGACGGAGACGTACCAAGAGACCCAGTACTTC CASSLGTETYQETQYF
TRBJ2-1 . . TRBV15 14 TGTGCCACCAGCAGAGCCGGGAACAACAATGAGCAGTTCTTC CATSRAGNNNEQFF
TRBJ2-7 . . TRBV25-1 11 TGTGCCAGCAGTCACCTAGCTGTGCAGTACTTC CASSHLAVQYF
TRBJ2-7 . . TRBV6-2/TRBV6-3 14 TGTGCCAGCAGTTACTCAGACACCTCCTACGAGCAGTACTTC CASSYSDTSYEQYF
TRBJ2-7 . many TRBV3-2 14 TGTGCCAGCAGCGCAGGAAGCCAGGACAACGAGCAGTACTTC CASSAGSQDNEQYF
TRBJ2-1 TRBD2 many TRBV5-1 13 TGCGCCAGCAGTTTCGGGGGGAAGAATGAGCAGTTCTTC CASSFGGKNEQFF
TRBJ1-5 . many TRBV2 13 TGTGCCAGCAGTGAAGCTGGGAGGCAGCCCCAGCATTTT CASSEAGRQPQHF
TRBJ2-6 . . TRBV28 16 TGTGCCAGCAGTATTGCGGCCAGCTCTGGGGCCAACGTCCTGACTTTC CASSIAASSGANVLTF
TRBJ2-7 TRBD2 . TRBV29-1 14 TGCAGCGCGGGGGCAGCGGGAGATAGGTACGAGCAGTACTTC CSAGAAGDRYEQYF
TRBJ1-3 . . TRBV7-2 15 TGTGCCAGCAGCCCGACTGGACAGCCTGGAAACACCATATATTTT CASSPTGQPGNTIYF
TRBJ2-7 . many TRBV10-3 14 TGTGCCATCAGTGATCAGGGGAAGGGCTACGAGCAGTACTTC CAISDQGKGYEQYF
TRBJ1-1 . few TRBV20-1 14 TGCAGTGCTAGCGTAGGACGGAGGAACACTGAAGCTTTCTTT CSASVGRRNTEAFF
TRBJ2-6 TRBD1 few TRBV6-2/TRBV6-3 17 TGTGCCAGCACCCTGGGACAGGAAGCCTCTGGGGCCAACGTCCTGACTTTC CASTLGQEASGANVLTF
TRBJ2-3 . many TRBV11-2 14 TGTGCCAGCACCGGGACAAGGTCCCCCCCGACGCAGTATTTT CASTGTRSPPTQYF
TRBJ2-5 . many TRBV6-1 15 TGTGCCAGCAGTGATGATGCGACTTACCAAGAGACCCAGTACTTC CASSDDATYQETQYF
TRBJ2-7 TRBD2 few TRBV28 12 TGTGCCACTCCGGGGGGGCGGGCGGAGCAGTACTTC CATPGGRAEQYF
TRBJ2-7 . . TRBV28 11 TGTGCCAGCAGTCCAGCCTACGAGCGGTACTTC CASSPAYERYF
TRBJ2-3 . . TRBV9 13 TGTGCCAGCAGCCCCTCCGAAGCTTCTACGCAGTATTTT CASSPSEASTQYF
TRBJ1-2 . many TRBV28 13 TGTGCCAGCAGCCCCGTAAGGGGTCGTGGCTACACCTTC CASSPVRGRGYTF
TRBJ1-2 . . TRBV25-1 14 TGTGCCAGCAGTGCCAAGGGACTCAACTATGGCTACAACTTC CASSAKGLNYGYNF
TRBJ2-1 . few TRBV7-9 12 TGTGCCAGCAGCTTCGAAGCGGCTGAGCAGTTCTTC CASSFEAAEQFF
TRBJ2-7 . . TRBV5-6 12 TGTGCCAGCAGCCGGACCGAGGACGAGCAGTACTTC CASSRTEDEQYF
TRBJ1-1 . many TRBV29-1 14 TGCAGCGTTGAAGATCCAGCCATGAACACTGAAGCTTTCTTT CSVEDPAMNTEAFF
TRBJ2-7 . . TRBV19 16 TGTGCCAGTAGTATAGTCTCAGGGATGAGCTCCTACGAGCAGTACTTC CASSIVSGMSSYEQYF
TRBJ2-1 TRBD1 . TRBV12-3/TRBV12-4 17 TGTGCCAGCAGTTTAGGCCGCGGGACAGGGTACTACAATGAGCAGTTCTTC CASSLGRGTGYYNEQFF
TRBJ2-3 TRBD2 . TRBV4-1 19 TGCGCCAGCAGCCAAGACACTAGCGGGATTTGGAGGAGCACAGATACGCAGTATTTT CASSQDTSGIWRSTDTQYF
TRBJ1-1 . few TRBV15 14 TGTGCCACCAGCAGAGATGTAGGGGGCACTGAAGCTTTCTTT CATSRDVGGTEAFF
TRBJ1-6 . few TRBV20-1 15 TGCAGTGCTAGAACATCCGGACTCTATAATTCACCCCTCCACTTT CSARTSGLYNSPLHF
TRBJ1-6 . few TRBV3-1 12 TGTGCCAGCAGCCAAGGCATGTTACCCCTCCACTTT CASSQGMLPLHF
TRBJ2-3 . . TRBV7-6 17 TGTGCCAGCAGCTTAGCGCGACGCGGGTCCCATAGGGATACGCAGTATTTT CASSLARRGSHRDTQYF
TRBJ1-5 . few TRBV2 14 TGTGCCACCAGGGGCTTGGCTAGCAATCAGCCCCAGCATTTT CATRGLASNQPQHF
TRBJ2-7 . few TRBV14 15 TGTGCCAGCAGCCAAGAAGGGCAGTTTCCCTACGAGCAGTACTTC CASSQEGQFPYEQYF
TRBJ2-3 TRBD2 few TRBV3-1 14 TGTGCCAGCAGCCAGGGAGCGGGGGCAGATACGCAGTATTTT CASSQGAGADTQYF
TRBJ2-1 . once TRBV20-1 16 TGCGGTGCTAGAGAGGATGCGCGGGTCTCCTACAATGAGCAGTTCTTC CGAREDARVSYNEQFF
TRBJ2-7 TRBD1 . TRBV28 16 TGTGCCAGCAGTCCGTCCATGGGACAGGGCTCCGGGGAGCAGTACTTC CASSPSMGQGSGEQYF
TRBJ2-1 TRBD2 . TRBV27 15 TGTGCCAGCAGTTTTGGACTAGCGAGGGGAAATGAGCAGTTCTTC CASSFGLARGNEQFF
TRBJ2-1 TRBD2 few TRBV7-6 15 TGTGCCAGCAGCTTCCTAGCGGATACCTACAATGAGCAGTTCTTC CASSFLADTYNEQFF